This TCR beta chain was identified during a study of shared clonotypes between healthy human individuals. The CDR3 is 16 amino acids. Germline values: CDR1 SGHTA, CDR2 FQGTGA. A note on this clone: Its cognate antigen is unknown. One end of the junction is discordant with germline, which a read error may explain. The identical CDR3 is also encoded by other nucleotide sequences in the sample.

Findings and limits, study-wide: Clonotype sharing among donors was thought likely to change with sequencing depth. The generation probabilities recorded for non-shared clonotypes fell below those of clonotypes shared by all four donors.

Researchers partitioned CD4+ cells into CD45RA+ naive and CD45RA-negative memory subsets. Sequencing was performed with immunoSEQ multiplex PCR; in TCRdb, only in-frame clones are kept and a portion is missing. The sample shows a few million clones, about 90% of them seen only once. This TCR was sampled from a man between 18 and 29 years old in good health. Some clones in this sample may be carry-over from other donors' samples. The chain joins TRBV7-3 to TRBJ2-1; weak D call: TRBD2 (6 bases). Material: naive CD4+ T cells from PBMCs. Stated subset: CD45RA+ positively selected. The CDR3 DNA sequence: TGTGCCAGCAGCCTAACCGGGACTTATTCCTACAATGAGCAGTTCTTC. Translation gives CASSLTGTYSYNEQFF.